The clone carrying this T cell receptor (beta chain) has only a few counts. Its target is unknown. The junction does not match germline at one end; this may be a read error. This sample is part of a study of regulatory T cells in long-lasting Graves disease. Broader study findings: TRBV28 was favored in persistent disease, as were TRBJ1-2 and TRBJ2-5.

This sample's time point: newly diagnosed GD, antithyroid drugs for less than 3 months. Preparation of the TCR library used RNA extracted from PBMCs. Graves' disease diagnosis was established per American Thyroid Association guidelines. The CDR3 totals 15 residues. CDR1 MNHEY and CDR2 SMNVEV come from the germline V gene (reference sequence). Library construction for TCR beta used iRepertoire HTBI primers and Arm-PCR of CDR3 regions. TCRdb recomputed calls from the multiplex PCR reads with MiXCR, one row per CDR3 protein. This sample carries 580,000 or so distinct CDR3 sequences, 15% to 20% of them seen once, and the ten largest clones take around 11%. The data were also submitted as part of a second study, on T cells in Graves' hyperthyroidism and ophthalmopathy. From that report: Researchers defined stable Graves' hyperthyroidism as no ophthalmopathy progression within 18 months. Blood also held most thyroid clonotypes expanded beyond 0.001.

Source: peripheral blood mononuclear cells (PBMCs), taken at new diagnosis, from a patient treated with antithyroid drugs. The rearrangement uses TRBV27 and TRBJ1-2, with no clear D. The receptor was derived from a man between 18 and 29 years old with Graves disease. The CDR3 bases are TGTGCCAGCAGTTTTCAGTCCATTAATAACTACGGCTACACCTTC. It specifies CASSFQSINNYGYTF.